One and the same sample provided the 27 T cell receptor beta chains below, sequenced in a study of cytomegalovirus exposure and HLA in healthy donors. This PCR relied on a set of 60 Vbeta primers and 13 Jbeta primers. Repertoires were generated with immunoSEQ multiplex PCR, while TCRdb's copy carries only in-frame clones and drops some. Among approximately 160,000 clones listed, more than 60% were seen once. The sequenced sample consisted of PBMCs. Receptor source: a male donor in good health and CMV-seronegative.

This clone was recorded only once. The chain joins TRBV29-1 to TRBJ1-6; no firm D call. V dropped 6 bases and J dropped 10 bases, with 7 bases sitting between them. The V gene's germline CDR1 is SQVTM and CDR2 ANQGSEA. The CDR3 is made up of 10 amino acids. The CDR3 sequence is CSVRGSPLHF. For the CDR3, the DNA is TGCAGCGTACGGGGATCACCCCTCCACTTT.

This clone was picked up one time. This chain links TRBV10-3 with TRBJ2-1, with a possible D match to TRBD2 (6 bases). CDR3 size: 13 residues. The germline V gene has CDR1 ENHRY and CDR2 SYGVKD. Trimming left V 3 bases short and J 5 bases short, with 8 bases between. The CDR3 protein is CAISELADNEQFF. The CDR3 bases are TGTGCCATCAGTGAACTAGCTGACAATGAGCAGTTCTTC.

The gene calls are TRBV7-2 and TRBJ2-6; 8 positions agree with TRBD1. J was trimmed by 6 bases and V by 5 bases; bases with no gene match: 6. CDR1 is SGHTA and CDR2 is FQGNSA in the germline V gene. This CDR3 region has 15 residues. CDR3 region: CASSATGVKANVLTF. In DNA, the CDR3 is TGTGCCAGCAGCGCGACAGGGGTGAAGGCCAACGTCCTGACTTTC.

This sequence joins TRBV7-9 and TRBJ1-1; 10 bases map to TRBD1. Germline CDR1 SEHNR, CDR2 FQNEAQ (reference sequence). This CDR3 has 16 amino acids. Trimming removed 3 bases from V and 0 bases from J; junction bases left unmatched: 4. The CDR3, as DNA: TGTGCCAGCAGCTTCCGGGACAGGGGCCTGAACACTGAAGCTTTCTTT. This encodes CASSFRDRGLNTEAFF.

J is TRBJ2-1 and V is TRBV15; D not certain. The V end was cut by 5 bases, the J end by 0 bases, with 14 bases between. CDR1 and CDR2 (germline): LNHNV, YYDKDF (reference sequence). There are 16 residues in the CDR3. CDR3 amino acids: CATSGMMSFSYNEQFF. CDR3 DNA: TGTGCCACCAGCGGTATGATGAGTTTCTCCTACAATGAGCAGTTCTTC. The whole variable domain, remainder taken from reference TRBV15 and TRBJ2-1, is DAMVIQNPRYQVTQFGKPVTLSCSQTLNHNVMYWYQQKSSQAPKLLFHYYDKDFNNEADTPDNFQSRRPNTSFCFLDIRSPGLGDTAMYLCATSGMMSFSYNEQFFGPGTRLTVL.

The chain couples TRBV2 to TRBJ1-5; D is perhaps TRBD1 (5 bases). Germline loops: CDR1 SNHLY, CDR2 FYNNEI. The CDR3 contains 14 residues. Between the trimmed V and J ends, which lost 11 bases and 5 bases, there was a span of 19 bases. The CDR3 region has the DNA TGTGCCTGCTCTTGGGCCAGGGAGGATCAGCCCCAGCATTTT. The encoded protein is CACSWAREDQPQHF.

The chain joins TRBV27 to TRBJ2-7; 7 bases match TRBD1. CDR1 is MNHEY, CDR2 SMNVEV, per germline (reference sequence). The CDR3 consists of 15 residues. The V and J ends lost 7 bases and 6 bases, in that order; junction bases with no gene match: 15. CDR3 coding DNA: TGTGCCAGCACTCCGGCCTCTGGGACAGCTGGCGAGCAGTACTTC. Translation gives CASTPASGTAGEQYF.

The chain uses TRBV25-1 and TRBJ1-1; D possibly corresponds to TRBD1 (6 bases). The CDR3 length is 14 residues. V was cut by 3 bases and J by 1 base, with 9 bases left in between. Germline V CDR1 and CDR2: MGHDK, SYGVNS. In DNA, the CDR3 is TGTGCCAGCAGTGAGTTGGACAGGAACACTGAAGCTTTCTTT. Translation gives CASSELDRNTEAFF.

The V and J genes are TRBV4-3 and TRBJ1-4, with D perhaps matching TRBD1 (6 bases). Germline assignment: CDR1 LGHNA and CDR2 YSLEER. This CDR3 is built from 19 residues. V was trimmed by 4 bases and J by 0 bases, leaving 21 bases between them. CDR3 coding DNA: TGCGCCAGCAGCCCCTCCGCCCGGGGGGCCGCTGCAACTAATGAAAAACTGTTTTTT. It yields the protein CASSPSARGAAATNEKLFF.

This clone was observed a single time. This sequence joins TRBV10-3 and TRBJ1-5; the D gene is possibly TRBD1 (6 bases). Trimming shortened V by 4 bases and J by 2 bases, and 9 bases separated the two germline ends. This CDR3 contains 14 residues. Germline-derived CDR1 and CDR2 are ENHRY and SYGVKD. The CDR3, as DNA: TGTGCCATCAGTGCAGGGGCCGGCAATCAGCCCCAGCATTTT. Amino acid sequence: CAISAGAGNQPQHF.

This clone was seen only a few times. This chain joins TRBV6-1 and TRBJ2-3; the match to TRBD1 covers 9 bases. This CDR3 spans 13 amino acids. Germline V CDR1 and CDR2: MNHNS, SASEGT. The V gene end was trimmed by 8 bases and the J gene end by 2 bases; junction bases not matched to a gene: 2. The CDR3 loop reads CASRDRVTDTQYF. The CDR3 coding sequence is TGTGCCAGCCGGGACAGGGTCACAGATACGCAGTATTTT.

This chain joins TRBV10-3 and TRBJ1-4; weak D call: TRBD1 (5 bases). CDR3 size: 13 residues. Germline V CDR1 and CDR2: ENHRY, SYGVKD. V shed 8 bases and J shed 4 bases, with 11 bases lying between them. CDR3 protein: CAIAGGGNEKLFF. As DNA, the CDR3 is TGTGCCATCGCGGGGGGAGGTAATGAAAAACTGTTTTTT.

This clone was seen a few times. The chain has TRBV18 and TRBJ2-6; tentative D call: TRBD2 (5 bases). CDR3 length: 17 residues. V was trimmed by 2 bases and J by 0 bases, leaving 11 bases between them. In germline, CDR1 is KGHSH, CDR2 LQKENI. In nucleotides, the CDR3 is TGTGCCAGCTCACCAAGCGGCCCTTCCTCTGGGGCCAACGTCCTGACTTTC. Protein sequence: CASSPSGPSSGANVLTF.

V usage is TRBV11-2 and J usage is TRBJ1-2; D ambiguous. Germline V gene sequence: CDR1 SGHAT, CDR2 FQNNGV. Trimming removed 5 bases from V and 7 bases from J, with 20 bases in between. The CDR3 extends over 15 amino acids. CDR3 sequence: CASSRIGAAESGYTF. CDR3 DNA: TGTGCCAGCAGCCGAATTGGAGCGGCGGAGAGTGGCTACACCTTC.

This chain links TRBV6-5 with TRBJ1-3; 10 bases line up with TRBD1. This CDR3 has 14 residues. Germline V lookup: CDR1 MNHEY, CDR2 SVGAGI. V was pared by 5 bases and J by 9 bases, with 7 bases of the junction left unmatched. The CDR3 protein is CASSTTGGAGTIYF. CDR3 coding DNA: TGTGCCAGCAGTACGACAGGGGGCGCGGGCACCATATATTTT.

The V call is TRBV7-7, the J call TRBJ1-4; TRBD1 aligns across 7 bases. The junction had 6 bases not matched to a gene; V was cut back by 5 bases and J by 3 bases. The V gene's germline CDR1 is SSHAT and CDR2 FNYEAQ (reference sequence). The CDR3 runs to 15 residues. The CDR3, as DNA: TGTGCCAGCAGCGCACGGGACAGCCCTAATGAAAAACTGTTTTTT. It encodes CASSARDSPNEKLFF. Together with reference TRBV7-7 and TRBJ1-4, the CDR3 gives the full variable domain: GAGVSQSPRYKVTKRGQDVTLRCDPISSHATLYWYQQALGQGPEFLTYFNYEAQPDKSGLPSDRFSAERPEGSISTLTIQRTEQRDSAMYRCASSARDSPNEKLFFGSGTQLSVL.

The rearrangement uses TRBV14 and TRBJ1-2; D perhaps matches TRBD1 (6 bases). Germline V gives CDR1 SGHDN, CDR2 FVKESK. V was cut by 2 bases and J by 2 bases, with 15 bases left in between. The CDR3 has 16 amino acids. In DNA form, the CDR3 reads TGTGCCAGCAGCCAAACGATTGGGCAGGGGAACTATGGCTACACCTTC. Translating it yields CASSQTIGQGNYGYTF.

The chain employs TRBV6-1 and TRBJ2-3; 7 nucleotides agree with TRBD1. CDR1 is MNHNS, CDR2 SASEGT, per germline. The trim removed 11 bases at V and 6 bases at J, leaving 11 bases unmatched. The CDR3 runs to 13 residues. The chain's CDR3 is CAAYFGTADTQYF. The CDR3 coding sequence is TGTGCCGCGTACTTTGGGACAGCCGATACGCAGTATTTT.

As concerns this clone: A junction end diverges from the germline sequence, so it may reflect a read error. The chain uses TRBV28 and TRBJ1-2; tentative D call: TRBD1 (5 bases). Germline V gene data show CDR1 as MDHEN and CDR2 as SYDVKM. The CDR3 is 16 amino acids. CDR3 loop: CASTTLHRQTNYSYTF. CDR3 sequence (DNA): TGTGCCAGCACCACTCTTCACAGGCAAACCAACTATAGCTACACCTTC.

This chain connects TRBV15 to TRBJ1-4; tentative D call: TRBD1 (6 bases). The V end lost 1 base, the J end lost 8 bases, and 8 bases lay between the germline ends. The CDR3 contains 13 residues. Germline V gives CDR1 LNHNV, CDR2 YYDKDF (reference sequence). CDR3 sequence reads: CATSRGGGEKLFF. For the CDR3, the DNA is TGTGCCACCAGCAGAGGTGGGGGCGAAAAACTGTTTTTT.

This clone came up once. At one of its ends the junction is not consistent with the germline gene, which may arise from a read error. The V gene is TRBV7-2, the J gene TRBJ1-3, with D perhaps matching TRBD1 (5 bases). Germline CDR1 is SGHTA and CDR2 is FQGNSA. The CDR3 totals 16 residues. In nucleotides, the CDR3 is TGTGCCAGCAGCCCATGGACACTCTCCTCTGGAAACACCACATATTTT. It yields the protein CASSPWTLSSGNTTYF.

V is TRBV2 and J is TRBJ2-7; TRBD1 matches 7 bases. V was clipped by 10 bases and J by 0 bases; unmatched bases: 9. Per the germline V gene, CDR1 is SNHLY and CDR2 is FYNNEI. The length of the CDR3 is 14 residues. The CDR3 DNA reads as TGTGCCACCCTCAGACAGGGCCTCTCCTACGAGCAGTACTTC. Its translation: CATLRQGLSYEQYF.

This clone occurred many times. The rearrangement links TRBV5-4 to TRBJ1-2, with TRBD1 identical over 9 bases. The CDR3 is 15 amino acids. Unmatched junction bases numbered 7, after V lost 4 bases and J lost 3 bases. The germline CDR1 and CDR2 sequences are SGHNT and YYREEE (reference sequence). This chain's CDR3 is CASSVTGGAYYGYTF. The CDR3 DNA is TGTGCCAGCAGCGTTACAGGGGGCGCTTACTATGGCTACACCTTC.

The chain links TRBV19 to TRBJ1-5; D remains ambiguous. CDR1 is LNHDA and CDR2 is SQIVND in the germline V gene (reference sequence). V dropped 5 bases and J dropped 2 bases, with 13 bases sitting between them. CDR3 length equals 15 residues. The CDR3 protein is CASSVIGHRNQPQHF. CDR3 bases: TGTGCCAGTAGTGTCATTGGGCACCGCAATCAGCCCCAGCATTTT.

This clone was detected once. The chain links TRBV7-9 to TRBJ1-1; D might be TRBD1 (6 bases). The CDR3 is 14 residues long. Germline V CDR1 and CDR2: SEHNR, FQNEAQ (reference sequence). The V end lost 0 bases, the J end lost 6 bases, and 11 bases lay between the germline ends. The CDR3 region is CASSLAGGAAEAFF. The CDR3 coding sequence is TGTGCCAGCAGCTTAGCCGGGGGGGCGGCTGAAGCTTTCTTT. The full variable domain, completed using reference TRBV7-9 and TRBJ1-1, is DTGVSQNPRHKITKRGQNVTFRCDPISEHNRLYWYRQTLGQGPEFLTYFQNEAQLEKSRLLSDRFSAERPKGSFSTLEIQRTEQGDSAMYLCASSLAGGAAEAFFGQGTRLTVV.

J is TRBJ2-5 and V is TRBV6-1; 9 positions agree with TRBD2. The CDR3 has 13 residues. V gave up 6 bases and J gave up 4 bases; unmatched junction bases: 3. Germline CDR1 reads MNHNS; CDR2 reads SASEGT. The CDR3 here is CASRLAGSETQYF. As DNA, the CDR3 is TGTGCCAGCAGGCTAGCGGGATCAGAGACCCAGTACTTC.

The chain employs TRBV6-5 and TRBJ2-7; D unclear. This CDR3 contains 14 residues. Trimming removed 5 bases from V and 0 bases from J, with 11 bases in between. From germline, CDR1 is MNHEY and CDR2 SVGAGI. The CDR3 DNA is TGTGCCAGCAGTCGTCAGGAATTCTCCTACGAGCAGTACTTC. This encodes CASSRQEFSYEQYF.